This TCR beta chain came from a study of T cells in Graves' hyperthyroidism and ophthalmopathy. Overall study findings and caveats: In simple terms, a model built on 13 V-J features told ophthalmopathy apart from stable hyperthyroidism.

RNA transcripts gave rise to amplified TCR beta CDR3 regions. When the TCR CDR3 underwent first-round RT-PCR, the HTBI primer set was used. Using its own MiXCR run on the multiplex PCR reads, TCRdb lists one record per CDR3 protein. The table shows fewer than 750,000 distinct CDR3 sequences, with roughly 14% occurring only once. Germline V gene sequence: CDR1 MGHRA, CDR2 YSYEKL. The CDR3 consists of 15 residues. The V and J ends lost 6 bases and 6 bases respectively, with 17 bases between them. Of note for this clonotype: Its antigen remains unidentified.

V usage is TRBV4-1 and J usage is TRBJ2-2; no clear D gene. Material: blood. The clonotype was recovered from a woman between 40 and 50 years old with Graves' ophthalmopathy. As DNA, the CDR3 is TGCGCCAGCAGGGTGAGTGGGCCGTCATCCGGGGAGCTGTTTTTT. This sequence encodes CASRVSGPSSGELFF.